Sequencing of this T cell receptor beta chain was carried out in a study of control samples from healthy donors and cancer patients. Clones were sequenced by immunoSEQ multiplex PCR, and TCRdb holds only the in-frame ones, with some missing. The sample consists of 150,000 to 200,000 clones, 91% of them appearing once. This sequence originates from a woman under 40 in good health. The sequenced material came from blood.

The chain's CDR3 is CAISEANYNEQFF. CDR3 bases: TGTGCCATCAGTGAAGCTAACTACAATGAGCAGTTCTTC. The rearrangement joins TRBV10-3 to TRBJ2-1; D is undetermined. Trimming stripped 3 bases from V and 3 bases from J, with 6 bases between. Looked up from germline, CDR1 is ENHRY and CDR2 is SYGVKD. The CDR3 extends over 13 amino acids.